One sample yielded the 22 T cell receptor beta chains listed below, sequenced in a study of T-cell reconstitution after alpha-beta-depleted transplantation in children. The library targeted TCRbeta and was prepared with unique molecular identifiers. TCRdb recomputed calls from the PCR reads with MiXCR, one row per CDR3 protein. The repertoire has 90,000 to 100,000 distinct CDR3 sequences, around 22% of them found once; the top ten carry about a fifth. The sample in question was PBMCs, obtained before TCRalphabeta/CD19-depleted stem cell transplant. The receptors were gathered from a boy younger than 10 with acute lymphoblastic leukemia, due to receive a stem cell transplant.

The V gene is TRBV28, the J gene TRBJ2-3; D remains ambiguous. This CDR3 has 11 residues. Trimming shortened V by 5 bases and J by 6 bases, and 6 bases separated the two germline ends. Germline loops: CDR1 MDHEN, CDR2 SYDVKM. DNA for the CDR3: TGTGCCAGCAGTGAAGAGGATACGCAGTATTTT. Protein: CASSEEDTQYF.

V and J are TRBV19 and TRBJ2-7; 9 nucleotides align to TRBD1. There are 14 residues in the CDR3. From germline, CDR1 is LNHDA and CDR2 SQIVND (reference sequence). J gave up 6 bases and V 6 bases, and 9 bases lay outside the gene matches. The CDR3 nucleotides are TGTGCCAGTAGCCCTCCGGGACAGGGAGGCGAGCAGTACTTC. This translates into CASSPPGQGGEQYF.

The chain joins TRBV3-1 to TRBJ1-1, with D perhaps TRBD1 (5 bases). CDR3 length: 14 amino acids. The germline gives CDR1 LGHDT, CDR2 YNNKEL (reference sequence). V lost 0 bases to trimming and J lost 8 bases, with 13 bases between them. The CDR3 nucleotides are TGTGCCAGCAGCCAAGATCGTAGGGACCTCGAAGCTTTCTTT. Encoded protein: CASSQDRRDLEAFF.

This chain uses TRBV9 with TRBJ2-2; D is unresolved. The ends were cut back, 1 base at V and 0 bases at J, with 10 bases in the middle. CDR3 length equals 16 residues. Looked up from germline, CDR1 is SGDLS and CDR2 is YYNGEE. The CDR3, as DNA: TGTGCCAGCAGCGTAAGCCCCGCTACGAACACCGGGGAGCTGTTTTTT. Protein product: CASSVSPATNTGELFF.

This clonotype was counted between two and nine times. The genes are TRBV5-1 and TRBJ2-1, with TRBD2 matching over 9 bases. The germline V gene encodes CDR1 SGHRS and CDR2 YFSETQ. This CDR3 region has 16 residues. V shed 5 bases, J shed 2 bases, and the junction held 8 bases outside the gene matches. This chain's CDR3 is CASRLTSGGTYNEQFF. The CDR3 bases are TGCGCCAGCAGGTTGACTAGCGGAGGTACCTACAATGAGCAGTTCTTC.

This rearrangement joins TRBV6-5 to TRBJ1-1, with TRBD1 matching 8 bases. Trimming cost V 2 bases and J 8 bases; bases outside gene matches: 1. CDR1 is MNHEY, CDR2 SVGAGI, per germline. The CDR3 runs to 12 residues. Written as DNA, the CDR3 is TGTGCCAGCAGTTACCGGGACAGGGAAGCTTTCTTT. This translates into CASSYRDREAFF.

The chain is built from TRBV11-2 and TRBJ1-2; perhaps TRBD1 as D (6 bases). The CDR3 spans 12 residues. Germline V gene lookup returns CDR1 SGHAT and CDR2 FQNNGV. The germline V and J ends were trimmed by 4 bases and 9 bases, with 12 bases remaining between them. CDR3 DNA: TGTGCCAGCAGCTCGGTTGACAGGAGCTACACCTTC. It encodes CASSSVDRSYTF.

This clonotype was seen many times. The chain uses TRBV5-1 and TRBJ1-1; no clear D gene. The CDR3 spans 11 residues. Germline-derived CDR1 and CDR2 are SGHRS and YFSETQ. V was cut by 5 bases and J by 7 bases, with 9 bases left in between. The CDR3 DNA follows: TGCGCCAGCAGAGGGTCGGGTGAAGCTTTCTTT. Its protein is CASRGSGEAFF.

In this sample, this clonotype turned up a few times. The rearrangement uses TRBV11-1 and TRBJ2-2; D remains ambiguous. Trimming removed 2 bases from V and 6 bases from J, with 22 bases in between. Germline loops: CDR1 SGHAT, CDR2 FQDESV (reference sequence). The CDR3 contains 18 residues. In nucleotides, the CDR3 is TGTGCCAGCAGCTTAACTCTTATGGCGCAAGCCGTCCCCGGGGAGCTGTTTTTT. Its translation: CASSLTLMAQAVPGELFF.

This clonotype was observed a few times. The V call is TRBV5-1, the J call TRBJ2-1; D may correspond to TRBD1 or TRBD2 (5 bases each). Trimming left V 0 bases short and J 3 bases short, with 13 bases between. The CDR3 contains 16 residues. CDR1 is SGHRS, CDR2 YFSETQ, per germline. This CDR3 is CASSLASGQLYNEQFF. The CDR3 bases are TGCGCCAGCAGCTTGGCCAGCGGACAACTCTACAATGAGCAGTTCTTC.

This clonotype has just a few counts. This sequence joins TRBV27 and TRBJ1-1, with TRBD1 as a possible D gene (6 bases). CDR1 and CDR2 (germline): MNHEY, SMNVEV (reference sequence). This CDR3 is built from 14 residues. The V end lost 5 bases, the J end lost 1 base, and 11 bases lay between the germline ends. In DNA, the CDR3 is TGTGCCAGCAGTCCACTACAGGGGAACACTGAAGCTTTCTTT. Residues: CASSPLQGNTEAFF.

J is TRBJ2-1 and V is TRBV20-1, with TRBD2 matching 7 bases. The CDR3 runs to 14 residues. The junction had 14 bases not matched to a gene; V was cut back by 6 bases and J by 9 bases. Germline V lookup: CDR1 DFQATT, CDR2 SNEGSKA (reference sequence). The CDR3 loop is CSASGASGRSEQFF. Written as DNA, the CDR3 is TGCAGTGCCAGTGGGGCTAGCGGTCGTAGTGAGCAGTTCTTC.

This chain connects TRBV4-1 to TRBJ2-2; D is undetermined. This CDR3 spans 14 amino acids. The V end was cut by 4 bases, the J end by 3 bases, with 9 bases between. Germline V gene sequence: CDR1 MGHRA, CDR2 YSYEKL. CDR3 sequence reads: CASSLVTDTGELFF. CDR3 DNA sequence: TGCGCCAGCAGCCTCGTCACGGACACCGGGGAGCTGTTTTTT.

The genes are TRBV28 and TRBJ2-1; no reliable D call. The CDR3 is made up of 12 amino acids. V shed 6 bases and J shed 13 bases, with 16 bases lying between them. CDR1 and CDR2 (germline): MDHEN, SYDVKM. The CDR3 sequence is CASSLPGRNQFF. Here the CDR3 DNA reads TGTGCCAGCAGCCTCCCCGGACGGAATCAGTTCTTC.

The rearrangement links TRBV18 to TRBJ2-5; tentative D call: TRBD1 (6 bases). Germline V CDR1 and CDR2: KGHSH, LQKENI. There are 13 residues in the CDR3. The V gene lost 5 bases and the J gene lost 3 bases, with 10 bases spanning the gap. CDR3 DNA sequence: TGTGCCAGCTCATTAAACAGGGAAGAGACCCAGTACTTC. This sequence encodes CASSLNREETQYF.

This clonotype was detected many times. This sequence joins TRBV7-2 and TRBJ2-7, with 9 bases identical to TRBD2. V was clipped by 4 bases and J by 3 bases; unmatched bases: 10. There are 16 residues in the CDR3. The germline CDR1 and CDR2 sequences are SGHTA and FQGNSA. The CDR3, as DNA: TGTGCCAGCAGCTCGCAAGCTAGCGGGAACTACTACGAGCAGTACTTC. Encoded protein: CASSSQASGNYYEQYF.

This clonotype has just a few counts. The gene calls are TRBV4-3 and TRBJ2-1; 8 nucleotides match TRBD2. Germline loops: CDR1 LGHNA, CDR2 YSLEER. The trim removed 0 bases at V and 4 bases at J, leaving 5 bases unmatched. The length of the CDR3 is 16 residues. CDR3 DNA: TGCGCCAGCAGCCAAGATCTAGCGGGTAATTACAATGAGCAGTTCTTC. As protein: CASSQDLAGNYNEQFF.

In its sample, this clonotype ranks as medium-sized. The V gene is TRBV4-1, the J gene TRBJ2-1; a possible D gene is TRBD2 (6 bases). This CDR3 is built from 13 residues. Per the germline V gene, CDR1 is MGHRA and CDR2 is YSYEKL. The V and J ends lost 3 bases and 15 bases respectively, with 18 bases between them. CDR3 residues: CASSQEGPRRWFF. Written as DNA, the CDR3 is TGCGCCAGCAGCCAGGAGGGCCCTCGGAGGTGGTTCTTC.

The J gene is TRBJ2-1, the V gene TRBV28, with D possibly TRBD2 on 6 matching bases. Per the germline V gene, CDR1 is MDHEN and CDR2 is SYDVKM. The CDR3 has 14 residues. The CDR3 DNA follows: TGTCGACCCAGTGGCGGAGGGCCTTCCCCGGAGCAGTTCTTC. Translation: CRPSGGGPSPEQFF.

V is TRBV29-1 and J is TRBJ1-3; D call uncertain. The germline V and J ends were trimmed by 7 bases and 0 bases, with 4 bases remaining between them. This CDR3 is 11 amino acids long. The germline V gene has CDR1 SQVTM and CDR2 ANQGSEA. CDR3 DNA: TGCAGCGCGACCTCTGGAAACACCATATATTTT. Its protein product is CSATSGNTIYF.

The rearrangement links TRBV12-3 or TRBV12-4 to TRBJ2-7; TRBD2 aligns across 12 bases. Trimming took 4 bases from V and 7 from J; bases not matched to a gene: 2. This CDR3 is built from 13 residues. The chain's CDR3 is CASSSTSGSEQYF. The CDR3 DNA sequence: TGTGCCAGCAGTTCGACTAGCGGGAGTGAGCAGTACTTC.

In DNA, the CDR3 is TGTGCCGTGAGACAGGATCTGAACACTGAAGCTTTCTTT. As protein: CAVRQDLNTEAFF. The chain couples TRBV10-3 to TRBJ1-1, with TRBD1 as a possible D gene (6 bases). V lost 11 bases to trimming and J lost 0 bases, with 13 bases between them. CDR3 length: 13 amino acids. Per germline, CDR1 ENHRY and CDR2 SYGVKD.